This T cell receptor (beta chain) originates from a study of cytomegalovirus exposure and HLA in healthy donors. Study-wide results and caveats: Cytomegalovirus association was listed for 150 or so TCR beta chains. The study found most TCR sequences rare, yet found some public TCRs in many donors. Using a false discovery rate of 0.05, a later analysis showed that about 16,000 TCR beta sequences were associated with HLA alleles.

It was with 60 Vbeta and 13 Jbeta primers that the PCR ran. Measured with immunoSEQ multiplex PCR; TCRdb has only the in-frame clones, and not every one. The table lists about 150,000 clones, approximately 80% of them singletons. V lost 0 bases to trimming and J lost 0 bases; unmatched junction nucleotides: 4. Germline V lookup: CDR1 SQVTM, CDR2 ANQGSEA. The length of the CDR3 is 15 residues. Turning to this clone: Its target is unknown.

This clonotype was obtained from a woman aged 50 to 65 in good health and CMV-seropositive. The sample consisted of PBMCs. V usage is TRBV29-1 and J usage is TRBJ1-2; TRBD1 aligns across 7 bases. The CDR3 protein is CSVEDVGTANYGYTF. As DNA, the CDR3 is TGCAGCGTTGAAGACGTAGGGACAGCTAACTATGGCTACACCTTC.